This T cell receptor (beta chain) was profiled in a study of T cell repertoires in cytomegalovirus infection. Across the study: Public signatures in TCR beta pointed to CMV infection and matching HLA type. Study outcomes and limitations: People with CMV and the relevant HLA were identified by cumulative public TCR beta family frequency. CMV-specific TCR beta clonotypes restricted by HLA-C were the ones dominating the ex vivo response.

The trim removed 0 bases at V and 0 bases at J, leaving 8 bases unmatched. The CDR3 extends over 18 amino acids. Germline-derived CDR1 and CDR2 are LNHDA and SQIVND (reference sequence). Remarks on this clonotype: No antigen is known for it.

Via MiXCR, TCRdb re-called the reads, giving one row per CDR3 protein. Here the sample spans about 260,000 distinct CDR3 sequences, approximately 14% being singletons. The J gene is TRBJ2-1, the V gene TRBV19; 7 nucleotides line up with TRBD1. The sequenced sample was PBMCs. The sequence was collected from a human donor in good health (CMV status not recorded). Some clones in this sample may be carry-over from other donors' samples. CDR3 nucleotide sequence: TGTGCCAGTAGTATAGAGCCCGGGACAGACCTCTCCTACAATGAGCAGTTCTTC. Its protein is CASSIEPGTDLSYNEQFF.